The present entry profiles one T cell receptor beta chain with its context. Its antigen is not known. In the PCR, 60 Vbeta and 13 Jbeta primers were used. Assay used: immunoSEQ multiplex PCR; TCRdb lists only in-frame clones, some missing. The sample includes over 150,000 clones, approximately 88% of them seen just once. These data originate in a study of cytomegalovirus exposure and HLA in healthy donors. Study conclusions and caveats: High specificity and sensitivity for cytomegalovirus status were reported for the classifier. An analysis was carried out at a later point. It showed that HLA-associated TCR beta chains were more clonally expanded than equally common non-associated chains. In most subjects, TCR beta sequences reportedly gave accurate predictions of HLA-A and HLA-B alleles.

The ends were cut back, 4 bases at V and 1 base at J, with 11 bases in the middle. The CDR3 totals 15 residues. Germline V gene data show CDR1 as SNHLY and CDR2 as FYNNEI. The sample taken for sequencing was PBMCs. V gene TRBV2 combines with J gene TRBJ1-5; D is ambiguous. This sequence originates from a boy between 2 and 15 years old in good health and CMV-seronegative. Here the CDR3 reads CASSGGRTSNQPQHF. The DNA of the CDR3 is TGTGCCAGCAGTGGAGGGCGAACAAGCAATCAGCCCCAGCATTTT.